What follows are 15 T cell receptor beta chains derived from one specimen sequenced in a study of beta chain features in type 1 diabetes. Since all of the isolated RNA was reverse transcribed, expressed TCRB transcripts were what got sequenced. Only in-frame clones appear in the TCRdb table, and some are missing; sequencing was by immunoSEQ multiplex PCR. This table holds 200,000 to 250,000 clones, roughly 14% found once. The specimen was naive CD4+ T cells from blood. Receptor source: a woman in her thirties or forties in good health.

The chain combines TRBV13 with TRBJ2-5; 16 bases align to TRBD2. Near its end, the DNA agrees better with TRBJ2-7, so the J call may be wrong. Germline CDR1 and CDR2: PRHDT and FYEKMQ (reference sequence). This CDR3 region has 16 residues. CDR3 amino acids: CASRPGTSGGAGEQYF. CDR3 nucleotides: TGTGCCAGCAGACCCGGGACTAGCGGGGGGGCCGGCGAGCAGTACTTC.

This chain's CDR3 is CASSRSVGSSYNSPLHF. The DNA of the CDR3 is TGTGCCAGCAGTCGTAGCGTCGGTAGCTCCTATAATTCACCCCTCCACTTT. V is TRBV9 and J is TRBJ1-6; D is undetermined. Germline V gene sequence: CDR1 SGDLS, CDR2 YYNGEE. The CDR3 runs to 17 residues. Trimming pared 5 bases from V and 0 bases from J, leaving 15 bases between.

This clone was counted only a few times. CDR3 in DNA: TGTGCCAGTAGTATTCTCAACTCTGGGGAGCTGTTTTTT. It specifies CASSILNSGELFF. The chain combines TRBV19 with TRBJ2-2, with unresolved D. This CDR3 comprises 13 residues. V was trimmed by 3 bases and J by 8 bases, leaving 10 bases between them. Germline V lookup: CDR1 LNHDA, CDR2 SQIVND (reference sequence). The whole variable domain, remainder taken from reference TRBV19 and TRBJ2-2, is DGGITQSPKYLFRKEGQNVTLSCEQNLNHDAMYWYRQDPGQGLRLIYYSQIVNDFQKGDIAEGYSVSREKKESFPLTVTSAQKNPTAFYLCASSILNSGELFFGEGSRLTVL.

The rearrangement uses TRBV5-6 and TRBJ2-3; D is possibly TRBD2 (6 bases). This CDR3 spans 16 amino acids. CDR1 and CDR2 (germline): SGHDT, YYEEEE. With 0 bases removed from V and 0 bases from J, the gap between germline ends came to 11 bases. Here the CDR3 DNA reads TGTGCCAGCAGCTTGGAGATGGGGGGTAGCACAGATACGCAGTATTTT. It is translated as CASSLEMGGSTDTQYF.

The CDR3 here is CASSRDSEAFF. CDR3 bases: TGTGCCAGCAGTCGGGACTCCGAAGCTTTCTTT. The V call is TRBV2, the J call TRBJ1-1, with a weak D call TRBD1 (5 bases). Trimming removed 5 bases from V and 8 bases from J, with 9 bases in between. Germline V gives CDR1 SNHLY, CDR2 FYNNEI. The CDR3 totals 11 residues.

This clone has only a few counts. The V and J genes are TRBV7-9 and TRBJ2-7; possibly TRBD1 for D (6 bases). Looked up from germline, CDR1 is SEHNR and CDR2 is FQNEAQ (reference sequence). V was cut by 5 bases and J by 2 bases, with 13 bases left in between. The CDR3 sequence is 14 residues long. The CDR3 loop reads CASSQPGQTYEQYF. The DNA for the CDR3 is TGTGCCAGCAGCCAACCGGGACAAACCTACGAGCAGTACTTC.

V is TRBV5-1 and J is TRBJ1-2; no definite D call. Germline CDR1 SGHRS, CDR2 YFSETQ. The length of the CDR3 is 13 residues. Trimming shortened V by 2 bases and J by 6 bases, and 11 bases separated the two germline ends. CDR3 nucleotides: TGCGCCAGCAGCTTCAACGGGGTTGATGGCTACACCTTC. As protein: CASSFNGVDGYTF.

The V gene is TRBV11-2, the J gene TRBJ2-7; 8 nucleotides align to TRBD2. The CDR3 loop spans 14 amino acids. The V gene end was trimmed by 2 bases and the J gene end by 5 bases; junction bases not matched to a gene: 5. CDR1 and CDR2 from the germline V gene are SGHAT and FQNNGV. CDR3 nucleotide sequence: TGTGCCAGCAGCTTAAATAGCGGGGCGGACGAGCAGTACTTC. This codes for CASSLNSGADEQYF.

This chain links TRBV5-1 with TRBJ1-2, with no clear D. CDR1 and CDR2 from the germline V gene are SGHRS and YFSETQ. V was clipped by 2 bases and J by 4 bases, with 9 bases between them. The CDR3 length is 13 residues. The CDR3 DNA reads as TGCGCCAGCAGCTTAGACACCGTCTATGGCTACACCTTC. Amino acid sequence: CASSLDTVYGYTF.

This clone was seen a few times. The chain links TRBV4-1 to TRBJ1-2; 12 bases are shared with TRBD1. The CDR3 runs 16 residues. V dropped 3 bases and J dropped 5; count of bases not matched to a gene: 7. CDR1 and CDR2 (germline): MGHRA, YSYEKL. The chain's CDR3 is CASSQMGQGARYGYTF. The CDR3 DNA reads TGCGCCAGCAGCCAGATGGGACAGGGGGCGCGGTATGGCTACACCTTC.

This clone was seen a few times. This sequence joins TRBV7-2 and TRBJ2-2, with 7 bases aligning to TRBD1. The CDR3 consists of 14 residues. Germline values: CDR1 SGHTA, CDR2 FQGNSA. V trimming: 4 bases; J trimming: 8 bases; junction bases outside the gene matches: 7. The CDR3 DNA sequence: TGTGCCAGCAGCTCCTCAATGGGACAGGGGGAGCTGTTTTTT. It codes for CASSSSMGQGELFF.

The chain couples TRBV2 to TRBJ1-5, with TRBD1 as a possible D gene (6 bases). The V end lost 3 bases, the J end lost 5 bases, and 11 bases lay between the germline ends. Germline CDR1 SNHLY, CDR2 FYNNEI. CDR3 length: 14 residues. CDR3 sequence: CASSEGHPDQPQHF. The DNA for the CDR3 is TGTGCCAGCAGTGAGGGACACCCGGATCAGCCCCAGCATTTT.

This clone was found many times. V and J are TRBV15 and TRBJ2-1; D is uncertain. Looked up from germline, CDR1 is LNHNV and CDR2 is YYDKDF (reference sequence). The germline V and J ends were trimmed by 0 bases and 1 base, with 16 bases remaining between them. The CDR3 sequence is 18 residues long. The CDR3, as DNA: TGTGCCACCAGCAGAGATAAAAATGTCGTCGGGTCCTACAATGAGCAGTTCTTC. It specifies CATSRDKNVVGSYNEQFF. The entire variable domain, with the rest obtained from reference TRBV15 and TRBJ2-1, is as follows: DAMVIQNPRYQVTQFGKPVTLSCSQTLNHNVMYWYQQKSSQAPKLLFHYYDKDFNNEADTPDNFQSRRPNTSFCFLDIRSPGLGDTAMYLCATSRDKNVVGSYNEQFFGPGTRLTVL.

This clone was detected only a few times. V and J are TRBV2 and TRBJ1-6; tentative D call: TRBD1 (5 bases). From germline, CDR1 is SNHLY and CDR2 FYNNEI. The CDR3 runs to 13 residues. Trimming stripped 8 bases from V and 4 bases from J, with 9 bases between. The CDR3 sequence is CASYDSYNSPLHF. The DNA of the CDR3 is TGTGCCAGCTATGACAGTTATAATTCACCCCTCCACTTT. The full variable domain, its missing parts supplied by reference TRBV2 and TRBJ1-6, is EPEVTQTPSHQVTQMGQEVILRCVPISNHLYFYWYRQILGQKVEFLVSFYNNEISEKSEIFDDQFSVERPDGSNFTLKIRSTKLEDSAMYFCASYDSYNSPLHFGNGTRLTVT.

This clone occurred a few times. This chain links TRBV18 with TRBJ2-1; D is possibly TRBD1 (5 bases). The V and J ends lost 6 bases and 8 bases respectively, with 17 bases between them. In germline, CDR1 is KGHSH, CDR2 LQKENI. The CDR3 extends over 14 amino acids. CDR3 DNA: TGTGCCAGCTCCCCTCTAAGCCCCAGGGATGAGCAGTTCTTC. Its protein product is CASSPLSPRDEQFF.